The 25 T cell receptor beta chains reported below all come from one sample, sequenced in a study of OX40 agonist ivuxolimab in advanced cancers. Repertoires were generated with immunoSEQ multiplex PCR, while TCRdb's copy carries only in-frame clones and drops some. Of about 59,000 clones listed, around 87% are singletons. The specimen was CD4+ or CD8+ T cells sorted from blood, collected in a trial of the OX40 agonist ivuxolimab. The origin of the receptors is an adult with an advanced solid tumor such as melanoma, head and neck, liver or kidney cancer.

This clone is termed medium-sized (0.01 to 0.1%). The chain joins TRBV6-1 to TRBJ1-2, with D perhaps matching TRBD1 (5 bases). The CDR3 runs 13 residues. Germline CDR1 MNHNS, CDR2 SASEGT. V lost 5 bases, J lost 2 bases, and 9 bases lay in between. CDR3 nucleotide sequence: TGTGCCAGCAGTCGGGCAGGGAACTATGGCTACACCTTC. Its translation is CASSRAGNYGYTF.

The J gene is TRBJ2-5, the V gene TRBV11-3; D possibly corresponds to TRBD2 (6 bases). Germline V CDR1 and CDR2: SGHNT, YENEEA. The V and J ends lost 5 bases and 3 bases respectively, with 10 bases between them. The CDR3 sequence is 13 residues long. The CDR3 DNA follows: TGTGCCAGCAGCCCACCGGGGGAAGAGACCCAGTACTTC. This translates into CASSPPGEETQYF.

This clone is a singleton in its sample. V gene TRBV19 combines with J gene TRBJ1-5, with 7 bases fitting TRBD1. The CDR3 is 17 residues long. Trimming took 6 bases from V and 0 from J; bases not matched to a gene: 11. Germline loops: CDR1 LNHDA, CDR2 SQIVND (reference sequence). This CDR3 is CASSRNRGPYSNQPQHF. The CDR3 nucleotides are TGTGCCAGTAGCCGAAACAGGGGCCCATATAGCAATCAGCCCCAGCATTTT.

The chain is built from TRBV7-7 and TRBJ2-2, with D perhaps matching TRBD1 or TRBD2 (5 bases each). The CDR3 consists of 14 residues. Trimming removed 4 bases from V and 2 bases from J, with 8 bases in between. CDR1 is SSHAT and CDR2 is FNYEAQ in the germline V gene (reference sequence). CDR3 sequence reads: CASSWDENTGELFF. Here the CDR3 DNA reads TGTGCCAGCAGCTGGGACGAAAACACCGGGGAGCTGTTTTTT.

This clone was recorded a few times. This chain joins TRBV5-1 and TRBJ1-4; D unresolved. The CDR3 is 15 amino acids. Germline V gene data show CDR1 as SGHRS and CDR2 as YFSETQ. Trimming left V 3 bases short and J 0 bases short, with 9 bases between. CDR3: CASSSSGATNEKLFF. The CDR3, as DNA: TGCGCCAGCAGCTCTTCAGGCGCAACTAATGAAAAACTGTTTTTT.

V gene TRBV11-3 combines with J gene TRBJ2-1; D gene unclear. The CDR3 is 13 amino acids. The V gene's germline CDR1 is SGHNT and CDR2 YENEEA. V was clipped by 5 bases and J by 3 bases, with 8 bases between them. CDR3 nucleotide sequence: TGTGCCAGCAGCGTCAATCTCTACAATGAGCAGTTCTTC. Its translation is CASSVNLYNEQFF. The complete variable domain, with remaining parts taken from reference TRBV11-3 and TRBJ2-1, reads EAGVVQSPRYKIIEKKQPVAFWCNPISGHNTLYWYLQNLGQGPELLIRYENEEAVDDSQLPKDRFSAERLKGVDSTLKIQPAELGDSAVYLCASSVNLYNEQFFGPGTRLTVL.

The chain carries TRBV5-1 and TRBJ1-3; D unresolved. The germline CDR1 and CDR2 sequences are SGHRS and YFSETQ. Trimming shortened V by 4 bases and J by 3 bases, and 11 bases separated the two germline ends. The CDR3 runs 14 residues. In nucleotides, the CDR3 is TGCGCCAGCAGCCCCGGGCAGGTTGGAAACACCATATATTTT. This codes for CASSPGQVGNTIYF.

This clone was seen only once. The V call is TRBV6-5, the J call TRBJ1-2, with D perhaps matching TRBD1 (5 bases). Germline lookup yields CDR1 MNHEY and CDR2 SVGAGI. The CDR3 length is 12 residues. V lost 6 bases and J 4 bases, leaving 9 bases between the germline ends. CDR3 protein: CASRRDSYGYTF. CDR3 DNA: TGTGCCAGCAGGAGGGACTCCTATGGCTACACCTTC.

In this sample, this clone turned up once. The rearrangement uses TRBV30 and TRBJ1-2; unclear D gene. This CDR3 is 12 amino acids long. The V gene's germline CDR1 is GTSNPN and CDR2 SVGIG (reference sequence). Trimming pared 0 bases from V and 8 bases from J, leaving 10 bases between. In nucleotides, the CDR3 is TGTGCCTGGAGTGTAGTGTTCGGGGGCTACACCTTC. This codes for CAWSVVFGGYTF. The complete variable domain, with remaining parts taken from reference TRBV30 and TRBJ1-2, reads SQTIHQWPATLVQPVGSPLSLECTVEGTSNPNLYWYRQAAGRGLQLLFYSVGIGQISSEVPQNLSASRPQDRQFILSSKKLLLSDSGFYLCAWSVVFGGYTFGSGTRLTVV.

This chain links TRBV27 with TRBJ1-2; unclear D gene. The germline V gene encodes CDR1 MNHEY and CDR2 SMNVEV (reference sequence). V was shortened by 4 bases and J by 3 bases, with 12 bases between the two germline ends. The CDR3 spans 14 residues. CDR3 nucleotide sequence: TGTGCCAGCAGTTCCCCCCCCGGGGACTATGGCTACACCTTC. Translating gives CASSSPPGDYGYTF.

This clone turned up a few times. V usage is TRBV19 and J usage is TRBJ2-5; D perhaps matches TRBD2 (5 bases). Trimming pared 3 bases from V and 3 bases from J, leaving 11 bases between. CDR3 length: 14 amino acids. Germline loops: CDR1 LNHDA, CDR2 SQIVND (reference sequence). CDR3 protein: CASSINRGKETQYF. CDR3 nucleotides: TGTGCCAGTAGTATTAACCGGGGAAAAGAGACCCAGTACTTC.

The V and J genes are TRBV4-3 and TRBJ2-1, with 8 nucleotides matching TRBD2. Germline assignment: CDR1 LGHNA and CDR2 YSLEER. The V and J ends lost 1 base and 8 bases, in that order; junction bases with no gene match: 16. This CDR3 region has 18 residues. CDR3 in amino acids: CASSQARLAGGISDEQFF. CDR3 DNA: TGCGCCAGCAGCCAAGCCCGACTGGCGGGAGGTATTAGCGATGAGCAGTTCTTC.

V usage is TRBV4-2 and J usage is TRBJ2-4; possible D gene TRBD1, 5 bases. The CDR3 runs to 14 residues. CDR1 LGHNA and CDR2 YNFKEQ come from the germline V gene. V was cut by 1 base and J by 7 bases, with 11 bases left in between. CDR3 sequence: CASSQGTSGNIQYF. DNA of the CDR3: TGTGCCAGCAGCCAAGGGACGTCAGGGAACATTCAGTACTTC.

The chain recombines TRBV30 with TRBJ2-5, with unresolved D. Germline V gives CDR1 GTSNPN, CDR2 SVGIG (reference sequence). With 1 base removed from V and 5 bases from J, the gap between germline ends came to 11 bases. The CDR3 sequence is 13 residues long. CDR3 nucleotide sequence: TGTGCCTGGAGTGCCGGTAGCTGGGAGACCCAGTACTTC. Protein: CAWSAGSWETQYF.

The chain links TRBV4-2 to TRBJ1-2; TRBD1 matches at 8 bases. V lost 2 bases to trimming and J lost 4 bases; unmatched junction nucleotides: 12. CDR1 and CDR2 from the germline V gene are LGHNA and YNFKEQ. The CDR3 consists of 17 residues. The CDR3 region is CASSQLGTGQGSYGYTF. The DNA of the CDR3 is TGTGCCAGCAGCCAACTAGGGACCGGACAGGGTAGCTATGGCTACACCTTC.

J is TRBJ1-1 and V is TRBV6-5, with a weak D call TRBD1 (5 bases). The ends were cut back, 0 bases at V and 4 bases at J, with 12 bases in the middle. The CDR3 consists of 15 residues. CDR1 is MNHEY, CDR2 SVGAGI, per germline. The CDR3 reads CASSYSSQGTTEAFF. In DNA, the CDR3 is TGTGCCAGCAGTTACTCGTCTCAGGGCACCACTGAAGCTTTCTTT.

The chain employs TRBV7-9 and TRBJ1-5; D possibly corresponds to TRBD1 (5 bases). V was cut by 5 bases and J by 2 bases, with 10 bases left in between. Looked up from germline, CDR1 is SEHNR and CDR2 is FQNEAQ (reference sequence). This CDR3 is built from 14 residues. In DNA form, the CDR3 reads TGTGCCAGCAGCCCCGGACACGGCAATCAGCCCCAGCATTTT. Its protein product is CASSPGHGNQPQHF.

This sequence joins TRBV4-3 and TRBJ2-3; D is unresolved. The CDR3 is 15 residues long. V gave up 8 bases and J gave up 2 bases, with 17 bases separating them. Germline lookup yields CDR1 LGHNA and CDR2 YSLEER. The CDR3 nucleotides read TGCGCCAGCGCAGCTAATCCAGGCTACACAGATACGCAGTATTTT. This translates into CASAANPGYTDTQYF.

V and J are TRBV27 and TRBJ2-2, with 7 bases fitting TRBD1. The V segment lost 3 bases and the J segment 4 bases; nucleotides outside the gene matches: 14. There are 18 residues in the CDR3. Germline CDR1 MNHEY, CDR2 SMNVEV (reference sequence). CDR3: CASSFRHLQGSGTGELFF. CDR3 nucleotides: TGTGCCAGCAGTTTCCGGCACTTACAGGGGAGCGGCACCGGGGAGCTGTTTTTT.

This sequence joins TRBV23-1 and TRBJ2-3; 10 nucleotides agree with TRBD1. TRBV23-1 is assigned to the ORF class and has an uncertain function. This CDR3 has 18 residues. With V trimmed by 1 base and J by 5 bases, 12 bases remained unmatched. CDR3 sequence: CASSQLSGTGAFIDTQYF. DNA of the CDR3: TGCGCCAGCAGTCAATTATCCGGGACAGGGGCGTTTATAGATACGCAGTATTTT.

The V gene is TRBV16, the J gene TRBJ1-1; weak D call: TRBD1 (6 bases). Trimming cost V 4 bases and J 0 bases, with 9 bases left between them. Per the germline V gene, CDR1 is KGHSY and CDR2 is FQNENV. The CDR3 extends over 14 amino acids. This CDR3 is CASSPRGMNTEAFF. As DNA, the CDR3 is TGTGCCAGCAGCCCCAGGGGTATGAACACTGAAGCTTTCTTT. The whole variable domain, filled in from reference TRBV16 and TRBJ1-1, reads GEEVAQTPKHLVRGEGQKAKLYCAPIKGHSYVFWYQQVLKNEFKFLISFQNENVFDETGMPKERFSAKCLPNSPCSLEIQATKLEDSAVYFCASSPRGMNTEAFFGQGTRLTVV.

The chain carries TRBV9 and TRBJ2-5, with 8 bases lining up with TRBD2. The CDR3 loop spans 17 amino acids. The germline gives CDR1 SGDLS, CDR2 YYNGEE. The V segment lost 3 bases and the J segment 0 bases; nucleotides outside the gene matches: 10. The CDR3 protein is CASSGLEFSGNQETQYF. Written as DNA, the CDR3 is TGTGCCAGCAGCGGGCTAGAATTTAGCGGGAACCAAGAGACCCAGTACTTC.

CDR3 protein: CSVPDWILETQYF. CDR3 DNA: TGCAGCGTTCCGGACTGGATTTTAGAGACCCAGTACTTC. The rearrangement links TRBV29-1 to TRBJ2-5; possibly TRBD2 for D (5 bases). V was pared by 5 bases and J by 4 bases, with 14 bases between. CDR3 length: 13 residues. Germline CDR1 and CDR2: SQVTM and ANQGSEA.

This clone was seen a single time. This chain links TRBV4-1 with TRBJ1-1; 7 nucleotides line up with TRBD1. V shed 4 bases and J 1 base; nucleotides not matched to a gene: 6. This CDR3 has 15 residues. Germline V gene sequence: CDR1 MGHRA, CDR2 YSYEKL. The CDR3 loop is CASSRNRGSNTEAFF. The CDR3 nucleotides are TGCGCCAGCAGCCGGAACAGGGGTTCGAACACTGAAGCTTTCTTT.

The chain has TRBV28 and TRBJ2-7, with unresolved D. The CDR3 sequence is 11 residues long. Germline CDR1 reads MDHEN; CDR2 reads SYDVKM. V was clipped by 1 base and J by 6 bases, with 4 bases between them. CDR3 residues: CASSLLLEQYF. Written as DNA, the CDR3 is TGTGCCAGCAGTTTATTGCTCGAGCAGTACTTC.